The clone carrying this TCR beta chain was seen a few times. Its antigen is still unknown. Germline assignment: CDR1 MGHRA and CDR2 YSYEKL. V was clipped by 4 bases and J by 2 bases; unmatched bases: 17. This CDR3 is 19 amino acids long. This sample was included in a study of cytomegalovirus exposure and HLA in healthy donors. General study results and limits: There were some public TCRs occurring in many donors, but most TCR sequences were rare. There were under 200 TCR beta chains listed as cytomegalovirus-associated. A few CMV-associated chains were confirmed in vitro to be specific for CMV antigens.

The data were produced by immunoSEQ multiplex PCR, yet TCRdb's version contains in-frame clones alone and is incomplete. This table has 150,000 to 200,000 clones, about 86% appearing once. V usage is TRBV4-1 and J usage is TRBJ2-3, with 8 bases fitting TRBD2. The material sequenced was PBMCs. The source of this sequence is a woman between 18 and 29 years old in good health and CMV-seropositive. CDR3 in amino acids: CASSPQGTVSGEITDTQYF. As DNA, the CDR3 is TGCGCCAGCAGCCCGCAGGGAACGGTTAGCGGGGAGATCACAGATACGCAGTATTTT.